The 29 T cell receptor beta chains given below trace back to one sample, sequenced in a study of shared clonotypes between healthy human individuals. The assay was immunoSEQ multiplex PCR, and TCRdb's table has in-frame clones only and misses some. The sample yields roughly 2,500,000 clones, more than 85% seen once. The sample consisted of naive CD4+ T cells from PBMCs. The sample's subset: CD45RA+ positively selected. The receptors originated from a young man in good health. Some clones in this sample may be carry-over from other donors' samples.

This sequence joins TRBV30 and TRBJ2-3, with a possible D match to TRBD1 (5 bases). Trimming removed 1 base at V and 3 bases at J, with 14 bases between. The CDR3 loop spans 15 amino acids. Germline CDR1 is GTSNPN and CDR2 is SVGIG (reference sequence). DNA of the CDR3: TGTGCCTGGAGTGGTGGAAGGGGTGGTACAGATACGCAGTATTTT. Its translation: CAWSGGRGGTDTQYF.

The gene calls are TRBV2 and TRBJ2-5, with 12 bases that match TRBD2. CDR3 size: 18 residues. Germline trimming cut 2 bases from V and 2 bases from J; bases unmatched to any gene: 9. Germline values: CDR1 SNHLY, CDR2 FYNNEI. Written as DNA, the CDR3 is TGTGCCAGCAGTGAAAGGCCCCGGACTAGCGGGATACAAGAGACCCAGTACTTC. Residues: CASSERPRTSGIQETQYF.

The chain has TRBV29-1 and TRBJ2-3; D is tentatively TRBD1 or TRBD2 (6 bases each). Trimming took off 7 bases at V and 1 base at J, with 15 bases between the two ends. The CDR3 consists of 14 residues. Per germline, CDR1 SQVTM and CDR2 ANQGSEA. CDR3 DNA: TGCAGCGCCGGCGGAAGGGGGGGCACAGATACGCAGTATTTT. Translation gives CSAGGRGGTDTQYF.

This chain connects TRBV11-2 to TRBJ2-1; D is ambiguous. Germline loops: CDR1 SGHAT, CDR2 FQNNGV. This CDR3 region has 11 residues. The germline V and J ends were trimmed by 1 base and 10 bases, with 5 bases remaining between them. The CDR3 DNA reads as TGTGCCAGCAGCTTAGTAGTCGAGCAGTTCTTC. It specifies CASSLVVEQFF.

The CDR3 DNA follows: TGTGCCAGCAGTGCTAACCCGGGGCGATCTGGAAACACCATATATTTT. Amino acid sequence: CASSANPGRSGNTIYF. The V gene is TRBV9, the J gene TRBJ1-3, with D maybe TRBD1 (5 bases). The CDR3 runs to 16 residues. V was shortened by 5 bases and J by 1 base, with 16 bases between the two germline ends. Germline values: CDR1 SGDLS, CDR2 YYNGEE.

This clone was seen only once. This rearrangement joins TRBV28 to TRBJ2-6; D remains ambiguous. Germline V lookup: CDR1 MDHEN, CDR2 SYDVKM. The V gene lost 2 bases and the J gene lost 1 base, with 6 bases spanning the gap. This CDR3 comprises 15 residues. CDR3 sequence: CASSLIASGANVLTF. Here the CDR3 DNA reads TGTGCCAGCAGTTTAATCGCATCTGGGGCCAACGTCCTGACTTTC.

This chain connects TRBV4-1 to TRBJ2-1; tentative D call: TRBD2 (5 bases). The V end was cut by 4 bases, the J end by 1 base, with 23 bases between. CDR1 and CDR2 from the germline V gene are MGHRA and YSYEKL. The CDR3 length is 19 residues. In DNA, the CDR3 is TGCGCCAGCAGCCCCCTAGAGGGAGCCCTTTGGAGATCCTACAATGAGCAGTTCTTC. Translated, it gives CASSPLEGALWRSYNEQFF.

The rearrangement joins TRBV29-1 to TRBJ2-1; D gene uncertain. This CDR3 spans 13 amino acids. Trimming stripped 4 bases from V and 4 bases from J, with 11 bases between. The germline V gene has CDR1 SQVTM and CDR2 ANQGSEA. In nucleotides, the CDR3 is TGCAGCGTTGGGGAAAACAGTTACAATGAGCAGTTCTTC. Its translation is CSVGENSYNEQFF.

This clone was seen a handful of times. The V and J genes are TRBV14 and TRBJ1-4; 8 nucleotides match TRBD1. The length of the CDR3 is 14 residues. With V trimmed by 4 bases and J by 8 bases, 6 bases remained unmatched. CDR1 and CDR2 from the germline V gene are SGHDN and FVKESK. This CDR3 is CASSRRGQAEKLFF. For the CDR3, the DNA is TGTGCCAGCAGCCGCCGGGGACAGGCGGAAAAACTGTTTTTT.

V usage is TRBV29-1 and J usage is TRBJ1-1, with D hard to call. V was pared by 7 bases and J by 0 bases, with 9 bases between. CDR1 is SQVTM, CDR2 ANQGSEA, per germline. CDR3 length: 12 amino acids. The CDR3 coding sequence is TGCAGCGGCAGAATTGTGAACACTGAAGCTTTCTTT. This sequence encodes CSGRIVNTEAFF.

In DNA, the CDR3 is TGTGCCATCGGCGCCTATCAAGAGACCCAGTACTTC. Its protein is CAIGAYQETQYF. This chain links TRBV10-3 with TRBJ2-5; D not resolved. This CDR3 region has 12 residues. V lost 8 bases to trimming and J lost 2 bases, with 9 bases between them. The germline CDR1 and CDR2 sequences are ENHRY and SYGVKD.

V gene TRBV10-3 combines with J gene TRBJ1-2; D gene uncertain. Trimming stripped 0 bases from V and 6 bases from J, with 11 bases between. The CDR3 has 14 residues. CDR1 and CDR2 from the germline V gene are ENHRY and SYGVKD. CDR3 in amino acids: CAISESKGWDGYTF. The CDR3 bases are TGTGCCATCAGTGAGTCTAAAGGATGGGATGGCTACACCTTC.

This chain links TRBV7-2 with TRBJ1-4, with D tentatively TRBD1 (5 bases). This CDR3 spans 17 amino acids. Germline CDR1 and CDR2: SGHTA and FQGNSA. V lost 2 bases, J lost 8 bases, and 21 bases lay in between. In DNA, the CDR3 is TGTGCCAGCAGCTTAATCCCGGGGCCAGCCATGGGGGAAAAACTGTTTTTT. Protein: CASSLIPGPAMGEKLFF.

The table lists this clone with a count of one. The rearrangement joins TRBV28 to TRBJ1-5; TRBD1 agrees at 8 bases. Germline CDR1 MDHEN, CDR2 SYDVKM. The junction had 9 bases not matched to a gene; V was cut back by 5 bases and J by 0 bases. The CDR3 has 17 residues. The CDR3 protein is CASSDHRGTYSNQPQHF. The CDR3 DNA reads TGTGCCAGCAGTGACCACAGGGGGACGTATAGCAATCAGCCCCAGCATTTT.

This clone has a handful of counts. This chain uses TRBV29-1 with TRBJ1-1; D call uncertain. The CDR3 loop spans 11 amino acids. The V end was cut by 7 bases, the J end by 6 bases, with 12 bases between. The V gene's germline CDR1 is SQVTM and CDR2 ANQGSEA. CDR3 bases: TGCAGCGCTAGATCTGTGGCTGAAGCTTTCTTT. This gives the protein CSARSVAEAFF.

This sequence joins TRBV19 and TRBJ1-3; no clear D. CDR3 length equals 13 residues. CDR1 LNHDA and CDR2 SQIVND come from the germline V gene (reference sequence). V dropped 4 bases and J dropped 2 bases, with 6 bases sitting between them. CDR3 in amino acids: CASSTATGNTIYF. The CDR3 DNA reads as TGTGCCAGTAGTACTGCTACTGGAAACACCATATATTTT.

The CDR3 DNA is TGTGCCAGCAGCTTAATTGGATTTGTCGGCTCCTTGGGAGGAAACACCATATATTTT. This encodes CASSLIGFVGSLGGNTIYF. This chain joins TRBV7-8 and TRBJ1-3; D remains unclear. Germline CDR1 and CDR2: SGHVS and FQNEAQ. The CDR3 length is 19 residues. V lost 2 bases to trimming and J lost 4 bases, with 24 bases between them.

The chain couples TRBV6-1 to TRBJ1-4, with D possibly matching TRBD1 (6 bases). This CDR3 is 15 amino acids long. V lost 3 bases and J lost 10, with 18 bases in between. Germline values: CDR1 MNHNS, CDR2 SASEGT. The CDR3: CASSETGRQRVKLFF. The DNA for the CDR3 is TGTGCCAGCAGTGAGACAGGACGGCAGAGGGTAAAACTGTTTTTT.

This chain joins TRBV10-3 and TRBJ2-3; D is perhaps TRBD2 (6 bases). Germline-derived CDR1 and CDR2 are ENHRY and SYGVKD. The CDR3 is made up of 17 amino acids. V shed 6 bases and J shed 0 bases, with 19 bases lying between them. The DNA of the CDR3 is TGTGCCATCAGCGAAATTAGGACTACCCGAAGCACAGATACGCAGTATTTT. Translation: CAISEIRTTRSTDTQYF.

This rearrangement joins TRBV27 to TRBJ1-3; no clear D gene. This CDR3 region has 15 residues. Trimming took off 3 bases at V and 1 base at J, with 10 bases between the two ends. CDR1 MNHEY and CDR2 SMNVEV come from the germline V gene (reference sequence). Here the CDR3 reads CASSFTGNSGNTIYF. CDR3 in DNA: TGTGCCAGCAGTTTTACGGGGAATTCTGGAAACACCATATATTTT.

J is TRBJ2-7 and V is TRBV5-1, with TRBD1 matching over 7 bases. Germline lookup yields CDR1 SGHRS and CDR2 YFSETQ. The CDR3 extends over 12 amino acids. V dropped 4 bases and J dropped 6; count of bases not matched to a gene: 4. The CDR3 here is CASSLRGFEQYF. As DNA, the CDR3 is TGCGCCAGCAGCCTCAGGGGGTTCGAGCAGTACTTC.

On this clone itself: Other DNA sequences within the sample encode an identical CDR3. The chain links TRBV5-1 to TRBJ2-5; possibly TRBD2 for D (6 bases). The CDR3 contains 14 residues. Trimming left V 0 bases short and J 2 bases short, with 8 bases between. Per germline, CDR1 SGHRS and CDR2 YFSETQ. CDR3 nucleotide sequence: TGCGCCAGCAGCTTGGGAAGCGGGCAAGAGACCCAGTACTTC. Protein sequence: CASSLGSGQETQYF. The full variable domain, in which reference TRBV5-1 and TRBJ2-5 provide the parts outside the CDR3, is KAGVTQTPRYLIKTRGQQVTLSCSPISGHRSVSWYQQTPGQGLQFLFEYFSETQRNKGNFPGRFSGRQFSNSRSEMNVSTLELGDSALYLCASSLGSGQETQYFGPGTRLLVL.

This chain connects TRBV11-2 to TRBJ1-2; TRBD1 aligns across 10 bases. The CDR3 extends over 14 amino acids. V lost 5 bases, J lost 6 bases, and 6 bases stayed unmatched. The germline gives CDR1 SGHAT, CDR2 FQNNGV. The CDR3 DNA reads TGTGCCAGCAGCACCCAGACAGGGGGCGATGGCTACACCTTC. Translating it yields CASSTQTGGDGYTF.

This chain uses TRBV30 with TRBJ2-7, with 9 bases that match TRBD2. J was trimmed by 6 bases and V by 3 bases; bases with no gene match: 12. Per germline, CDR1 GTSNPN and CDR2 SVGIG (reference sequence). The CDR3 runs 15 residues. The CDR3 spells CAWRVLRLAAREQYF. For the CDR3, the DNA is TGTGCCTGGAGGGTGCTCCGACTAGCGGCACGCGAGCAGTACTTC. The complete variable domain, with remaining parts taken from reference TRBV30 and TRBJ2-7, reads SQTIHQWPATLVQPVGSPLSLECTVEGTSNPNLYWYRQAAGRGLQLLFYSVGIGQISSEVPQNLSASRPQDRQFILSSKKLLLSDSGFYLCAWRVLRLAAREQYFGPGTRLTVT.

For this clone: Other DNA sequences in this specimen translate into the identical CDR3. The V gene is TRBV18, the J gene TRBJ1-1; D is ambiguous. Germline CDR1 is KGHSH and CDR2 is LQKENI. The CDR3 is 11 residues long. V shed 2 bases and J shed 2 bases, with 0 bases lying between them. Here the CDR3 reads CASSPNTEAFF. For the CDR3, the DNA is TGTGCCAGCTCACCAAACACTGAAGCTTTCTTT.

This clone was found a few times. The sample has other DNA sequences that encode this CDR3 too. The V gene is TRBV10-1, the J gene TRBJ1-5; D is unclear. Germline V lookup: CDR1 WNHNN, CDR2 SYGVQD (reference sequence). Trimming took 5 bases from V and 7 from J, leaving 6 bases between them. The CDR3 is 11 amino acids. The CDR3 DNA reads TGCGCCAGCAGTCGCGACCAGCCCCAGCATTTT. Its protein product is CASSRDQPQHF.

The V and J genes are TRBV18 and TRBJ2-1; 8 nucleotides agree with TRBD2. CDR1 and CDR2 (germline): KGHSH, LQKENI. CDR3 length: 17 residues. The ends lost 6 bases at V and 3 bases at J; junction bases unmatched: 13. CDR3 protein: CASSPPTTSGYYNEQFF. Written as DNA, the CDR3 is TGTGCCAGCTCCCCGCCTACCACTAGCGGCTACTACAATGAGCAGTTCTTC. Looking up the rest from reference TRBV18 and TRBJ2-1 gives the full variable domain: NAGVMQNPRHLVRRRGQEARLRCSPMKGHSHVYWYRQLPEEGLKFMVYLQKENIIDESGMPKERFSAEFPKEGPSILRIQQVVRGDSAAYFCASSPPTTSGYYNEQFFGPGTRLTVL.

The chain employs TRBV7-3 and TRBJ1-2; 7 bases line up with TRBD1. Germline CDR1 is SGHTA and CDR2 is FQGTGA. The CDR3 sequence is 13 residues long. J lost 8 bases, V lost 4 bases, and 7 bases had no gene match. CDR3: CASSSRTGSGYTF. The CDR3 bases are TGTGCCAGCAGCTCTAGGACAGGTAGCGGCTACACCTTC.

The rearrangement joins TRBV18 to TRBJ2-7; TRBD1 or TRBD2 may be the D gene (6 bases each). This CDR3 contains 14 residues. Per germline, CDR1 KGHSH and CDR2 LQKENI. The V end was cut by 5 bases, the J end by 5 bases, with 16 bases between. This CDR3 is CASSATGGGDEQYF. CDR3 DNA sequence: TGTGCCAGCTCAGCGACAGGCGGCGGGGACGAGCAGTACTTC.